This T cell receptor beta chain comes out of a study of T cell clonotyping in hematopoietic cell transplantation. This table comes from immunoSEQ multiplex PCR, and its TCRdb copy is limited to in-frame clones, with some not included. The data hold roughly 14,000 clones, with over 75% observed a single time. The V gene lost 3 bases and the J gene lost 7 bases, with 16 bases spanning the gap. This CDR3 has 15 residues. CDR1 and CDR2 (germline): SNHLY, FYNNEI. The sequence came from a male patient aged 50 or older who had an allogeneic stem cell transplant from an unrelated donor, so T cells may come from the graft donor. Some clones in this sample may be carry-over from other donors' samples. The chain combines TRBV2 with TRBJ1-3; perhaps TRBD1 as D (6 bases). The sequencing used PBMCs, collected 100 days after allogeneic stem cell transplant. CDR3 DNA: TGTGCCAGCAGTGACCCCGGGACAAATTCTAACACCATATATTTT. Its protein product is CASSDPGTNSNTIYF.